This is a list of T cell receptor beta chains from one sample in a study of blood T cell repertoires in COVID-19. TCRdb's table, derived via immunoSEQ multiplex PCR, lists solely in-frame clones and lacks some. The top ten hold roughly 5% of the sample, which has more than 85,000 clones, 70% to 90% seen once. Sequences were obtained from peripheral blood. Receptor source: a human donor in a cohort sampled during active COVID-19. Each CDR3 is given with its conserved first and last residue. A D gene is named only where the DNA matches it firmly. Clone size is given for some rows only: seen once, a few or many times, or a class if the clone is expanded.

.	TRBV30	13	TRBJ2-2	TRBD2	TGTGCCTTCAGGGGAGCGGGAGCCGGGGAGCTGTTTTTT	CAFRGAGAGELFF
.	TRBV7-2	15	TRBJ2-1	TRBD2	TGTGCCAGCAGCTTAGACGGACTAGCCCCGCGTGAGCAGTTCTTC	CASSLDGLAPREQFF
few	TRBV7-9	12	TRBJ2-7	.	TGTGCCAGCAGCCACGACAAAGACGAGCAGTACTTC	CASSHDKDEQYF
.	TRBV7-8	18	TRBJ2-1	TRBD2	TGTGCCAGCAGCTTGAGGTCCCTAGCGGAGCCTTCCTACAATGAGCAGTTCTTC	CASSLRSLAEPSYNEQFF
.	TRBV3-1/TRBV3-2	18	TRBJ2-4	TRBD2	TGTGCCAGCAGCCAAGATGGGGGGGGACTACTAGCCAAAAACATTCAGTACTTC	CASSQDGGGLLAKNIQYF
.	TRBV5-6	15	TRBJ1-2	TRBD1	TGTGCCAGCAGCTTCTCGACAGGGATCTCTAGTGGCTACACCTTC	CASSFSTGISSGYTF
few	TRBV3-1/TRBV3-2	18	TRBJ2-5	TRBD2	TGTGCCAGCAGCCAAGAGAGGGTAGCGGGGGGGAGAGGGGAGACCCAGTACTTC	CASSQERVAGGRGETQYF
.	TRBV6-6	12	TRBJ2-7	TRBD1	TGTGCCACCTCGACAGGGTCGTACGAGCAGTACTTC	CATSTGSYEQYF
.	TRBV7-3	14	TRBJ2-7	.	TGTGCCAGCAGCTTAACACAGGGTACCTACGAGCAGTACTTC	CASSLTQGTYEQYF
.	TRBV5-4	13	TRBJ2-3	.	TGTGCCAGCAGTCTGGGGGGTACAGATACGCAGTATTTT	CASSLGGTDTQYF
.	TRBV7-2	15	TRBJ1-1	.	TGTGCCAGCAGTTGGGAAAATAGGGGGAACACTGAAGCTTTCTTT	CASSWENRGNTEAFF
.	TRBV25-1	16	TRBJ1-1	TRBD1	TGTGCCAGCAGTGAGCCCCGACAGGGAGGGAACACTGAAGCTTTCTTT	CASSEPRQGGNTEAFF
.	TRBV28	12	TRBJ1-1	.	TGTGCCAGCAGCGCAGTGAACGCTGAAGCTTTCTTT	CASSAVNAEAFF
.	TRBV27	14	TRBJ2-7	TRBD1	TGTGCCAGCAGATGGGACAGGGGCTCCTACGAGCAGTACTTC	CASRWDRGSYEQYF
.	TRBV6-1	15	TRBJ1-3	TRBD1	TGTGCCAGCAGTGAAGACAGGGGGCTAGGTGGCACCATATATTTT	CASSEDRGLGGTIYF
once	TRBV6-5	15	TRBJ2-1	.	TGTGCCAGCAGTCCAGCCAGGGCTTCTACAAATGAGCAGTTCTTC	CASSPARASTNEQFF
.	TRBV30	13	TRBJ1-1	.	TGTGCCTGGAACTTGGGGGGGTTGTCTGAAGCTTTCTTT	CAWNLGGLSEAFF
.	TRBV4-2	14	TRBJ2-7	TRBD1	TGTGCCAGCAGCGAAGGACAGGGGGCCTACGAGCAGTACTTC	CASSEGQGAYEQYF
.	TRBV4-2	15	TRBJ2-1	TRBD2	TGTGCCAGCAGCCCAGCGGGGCCTTCCTACAATGAGCAGTTCTTC	CASSPAGPSYNEQFF
.	TRBV5-1	15	TRBJ2-5	TRBD1	TGCGCCAGCAGCTTGGGGGACAGGGTTATGGAGACCCAGTACTTC	CASSLGDRVMETQYF
.	TRBV5-6	15	TRBJ2-3	.	TGTGCCAGCAGCCCCCAGGCGGGGGCCTCAGATACGCAGTATTTT	CASSPQAGASDTQYF
.	TRBV5-4	14	TRBJ2-5	.	TGTGCCAGCAGCTTAGGCGGGTCAGAAGAGACCCAGTACTTC	CASSLGGSEETQYF
.	TRBV19	18	TRBJ2-1	TRBD2	TGTGCCAGTAGCATCATCTATAGACAATGGGCGGGAGTGACTGAGCAGTTCTTC	CASSIIYRQWAGVTEQFF
.	TRBV5-4	17	TRBJ2-1	.	TGTGCCAGCAGCTTGGCCGGGGGTTATAGCTCCTACAATGAGCAGTTCTTC	CASSLAGGYSSYNEQFF
.	TRBV5-1	16	TRBJ2-2	.	TGCGCCAGCAGCTACCAATTGGGGGGGAACACCGGGGAGCTGTTTTTT	CASSYQLGGNTGELFF